The rows below give T cell receptor beta chains drawn from one sample of a study of post-analysis software for immune sequencing data. TCRdb analysed the PCR reads with MiXCR anew, one entry per CDR3 protein. The sample lists approximately 400,000 distinct CDR3 sequences, roughly 30% occurring once. The sequencing sample was made of blood. Every receptor here comes from a girl between 10 and 17 years old with multiple sclerosis. CDR3s include the opening cysteine and the closing phenylalanine or tryptophan. The D gene is left open where the match is weak. Only part of the rows carry a size: once, few, many, or a class if the clone is expanded.

j_call,d_call,clone_size,v_call,cdr3_aa,cdr3_nt
TRBJ1-5,-,-,TRBV21-1,CASRPPPAGQGYQPQHF,TGTGCCAGCAGGCCCCCCCCGGCGGGACAGGGCTATCAGCCCCAGCATTTT
TRBJ2-7,-,-,TRBV28,CARLRDRPYEQYF,TGTGCCAGGCTCCGGGACCGCCCCTACGAGCAGTACTTC
TRBJ2-3,-,many,TRBV5-1,CASSLEPADTQYF,TGCGCCAGCAGCTTGGAACCGGCAGATACGCAGTATTTT
TRBJ2-5,-,-,TRBV6-1,CASSEVGTGNQETQYF,TGTGCCAGCAGTGAAGTGGGTACAGGGAACCAAGAGACCCAGTACTTC
TRBJ2-7,-,-,TRBV7-8,CASSRSRSYEQYF,TGTGCCAGCAGCCGGTCCAGGTCCTACGAGCAGTACTTC
TRBJ1-1,TRBD1,-,TRBV6-1,CASRPGQPLNTEAFF,TGTGCCAGCAGGCCGGGACAGCCCCTAAACACTGAAGCTTTCTTT
TRBJ1-1,-,few,TRBV6-6,CASSPPSARTEAFF,TGTGCCAGCAGTCCCCCCTCGGCCCGCACTGAAGCTTTCTTT
TRBJ2-3,-,-,TRBV6-1,CASSEAWVRTDTQYF,TGTGCCAGCAGTGAAGCTTGGGTACGGACAGATACGCAGTATTTT
TRBJ2-1,-,few,TRBV7-2,CASSWSSEQFF,TGTGCCAGCAGCTGGAGCTCTGAGCAGTTCTTC
TRBJ1-4,-,-,TRBV7-2,CASSFRRQTNEKLFF,TGTGCCAGCAGCTTCCGGCGGCAAACTAATGAAAAACTGTTTTTT
TRBJ1-2,TRBD1,-,TRBV29-1,CSVEHRGGYGYTF,TGCAGCGTTGAGCACAGGGGAGGCTATGGCTACACCTTC
TRBJ1-4,-,-,TRBV15,CATRPEANEKLFF,TGTGCCACCCGGCCGGAGGCTAATGAAAAACTGTTTTTT
TRBJ2-3,TRBD2,few,TRBV6-5,CASSPYLAGGSDTQYF,TGTGCCAGCAGCCCTTACCTAGCGGGGGGTTCAGATACGCAGTATTTT
TRBJ2-3,TRBD1,few,TRBV4-1,CASSLTGGATDTQYF,TGCGCCAGCAGCCTTACAGGGGGCGCCACAGATACGCAGTATTTT
TRBJ1-1,TRBD1,-,TRBV2,CASSEQGGMNTEAFF,TGTGCCAGCAGTGAACAGGGGGGTATGAACACTGAAGCTTTCTTT
TRBJ1-2,TRBD1,-,TRBV28,CAGSSQGTAHSNYGYTF,TGTGCCGGCAGTTCTCAGGGGACAGCCCATTCTAACTATGGCTACACCTTC
TRBJ2-1,TRBD2,-,TRBV13,CASSPVSGGAYDEQFF,TGTGCCAGCAGCCCCGTGAGCGGGGGGGCCTACGATGAGCAGTTCTTC
TRBJ1-2,TRBD1,-,TRBV2,CASRLQGSGYTF,TGTGCCAGCAGACTACAGGGGAGCGGCTACACCTTC
TRBJ2-7,-,-,TRBV5-1,CASSPTGRSAYEQYF,TGCGCCAGCAGCCCCACCGGACGGAGTGCCTACGAGCAGTACTTC
TRBJ2-7,-,-,TRBV15,CARFEQYF,TGTGCCAGGTTCGAGCAGTACTTC
TRBJ1-1,-,-,TRBV11-1,CASRSQGTSSTEAFF,TGTGCCAGCAGATCTCAGGGGACCTCGAGCACTGAAGCTTTCTTT
TRBJ2-5,TRBD2,-,TRBV20-1,CSASWLAGEYQETQYF,TGCAGTGCTAGCTGGTTAGCGGGGGAGTACCAAGAGACCCAGTACTTC
TRBJ2-1,-,-,TRBV6-5,CASSYGGNEQFF,TGTGCCAGCAGTTACGGGGGAAATGAGCAGTTCTTC
TRBJ2-5,TRBD1,-,TRBV5-1,CASSWTGEGTQYF,TGCGCCAGCAGCTGGACAGGGGAAGGGACCCAGTACTTC
TRBJ2-3,-,few,TRBV7-2,CASTTPQADTQYF,TGTGCCAGCACAACCCCCCAGGCAGATACGCAGTATTTT
TRBJ2-5,TRBD1,few,TRBV5-6,CASGWGQAIQETQYF,TGTGCCAGCGGTTGGGGACAGGCGATTCAAGAGACCCAGTACTTC
TRBJ2-1,TRBD2,-,TRBV6-2/TRBV6-3,CASSYGRAGGPYNEQFF,TGTGCCAGCAGTTACGGTAGAGCGGGGGGCCCCTACAATGAGCAGTTCTTC
TRBJ2-5,TRBD2,-,TRBV5-1,CASSIEKGRGETQYF,TGCGCCAGCAGCATTGAAAAGGGGAGGGGAGAGACCCAGTACTTC
TRBJ2-1,TRBD2,-,TRBV6-2/TRBV6-3,CASSYWTSGYNEQFF,TGTGCCAGCAGTTACTGGACTAGCGGGTACAATGAGCAGTTCTTC
TRBJ2-7,-,-,TRBV9,CASSEGGPPYYEQYF,TGTGCCAGCAGCGAGGGGGGGCCGCCTTACTACGAGCAGTACTTC
TRBJ2-1,TRBD1,-,TRBV29-1,CSEVTGGTYNEQFF,TGCAGCGAGGTGACAGGGGGCACCTACAATGAACAGTTCTTC
TRBJ1-5,-,-,TRBV3-1,CASSLTGIDQPQHF,TGTGCCAGCAGCCTAACAGGGATTGATCAGCCCCAGCATTTT
TRBJ1-2,TRBD1,few,TRBV7-8,CASSATRIPGQSKNYGYTF,TGTGCCAGCAGCGCTACCAGGATTCCGGGACAGTCCAAGAACTATGGCTACACCTTC
TRBJ2-7,-,-,TRBV20-1,CSARNTAAYEQYF,TGCAGTGCTCGGAACACAGCGGCCTACGAGCAGTACTTC
TRBJ2-7,-,-,TRBV29-1,CSVGAMGAYEQYF,TGCAGCGTGGGGGCCATGGGGGCCTACGAGCAGTACTTC
TRBJ2-6,-,-,TRBV5-1,CASSYDSGANVLTF,TGCGCCAGCAGCTATGACTCTGGGGCCAACGTCCTGACTTTC
TRBJ1-2,-,-,TRBV28,CASNPERGAGENYGYTF,TGTGCCAGCAACCCCGAGAGGGGGGCAGGGGAAAACTATGGCTACACCTTC
TRBJ2-5,-,-,TRBV3-1,CASSQRLEKETQYF,TGTGCCAGCAGCCAGCGACTAGAAAAGGAGACCCAGTACTTC
TRBJ1-2,-,-,TRBV20-1,CSPGQFDDGYTF,TGCAGCCCCGGTCAGTTCGATGATGGCTACACCTTC
TRBJ2-7,-,few,TRBV7-2,CASSLGSGDSYEQYF,TGTGCCAGCAGCTTAGGTTCGGGGGACTCCTACGAGCAGTACTTC
TRBJ2-2,-,-,TRBV12-3/TRBV12-4,CASSYGSPNTGELFF,TGTGCCAGCAGTTACGGGTCTCCGAACACCGGGGAGCTGTTTTTT
TRBJ1-1,-,-,TRBV27,CASSPRTVATEAFF,TGTGCCAGCAGTCCTAGGACAGTTGCCACTGAAGCTTTCTTT
TRBJ2-3,-,many,TRBV9,CASSAGTVGSTDTQYF,TGTGCCAGCAGCGCTGGGACGGTGGGGTCCACAGATACGCAGTATTTT
TRBJ2-5,-,-,TRBV28,CASSFEGLTQYF,TGTGCCAGCAGTTTTGAGGGGCTGACCCAGTACTTC
TRBJ1-4,-,-,TRBV20-1,CSARGGAGEREKLFF,TGCAGTGCTAGAGGGGGTGCAGGGGAGCGTGAAAAACTGTTTTTT
TRBJ2-7,TRBD2,-,TRBV27,CASSPMGGVIHEQYF,TGTGCCAGCAGTCCTATGGGGGGGGTGATCCACGAGCAGTACTTC
TRBJ2-6,TRBD1,-,TRBV6-5,CASSYFGQGSGANVLTF,TGTGCCAGCAGTTATTTCGGACAGGGCTCTGGGGCCAACGTCCTGACTTTC
TRBJ2-6,-,-,TRBV29-1,CSVGVSSGANVLTF,TGCAGCGTTGGGGTGAGCTCTGGGGCCAACGTCCTGACTTTC
TRBJ2-7,TRBD2,-,TRBV28,CAGRPTSGGDYEQYF,TGTGCCGGCAGACCGACTAGCGGGGGCGACTACGAGCAGTACTTC
TRBJ1-2,-,-,TRBV20-1,CSAGRTFEYYGYTF,TGCAGTGCTGGGCGCACCTTCGAGTACTATGGCTACACCTTC
TRBJ2-1,TRBD2,few,TRBV7-2,CASSALPSGGLRDNEQFF,TGTGCCAGCAGCGCTCTGCCTAGCGGGGGACTACGGGACAATGAGCAGTTCTTC
TRBJ2-1,TRBD2,-,TRBV5-6,CASGLVTGGPFEQFF,TGTGCCAGCGGCTTGGTAACGGGGGGGCCGTTTGAGCAGTTCTTC